This T cell receptor beta chain was identified in a study of identical twins' blood T cells. Trimming removed 4 bases at V and 3 bases at J, with 11 bases between. The CDR3 totals 14 residues. Germline CDR1 is SGDLS and CDR2 is YYNGEE. Only a few counts were recorded for this clonotype. What it binds is unknown. Using its own MiXCR run on the 5' RACE reads, TCRdb lists one record per CDR3 protein. The sample contains about 370,000 distinct CDR3 sequences, about 28% of which appear only once. Regarding the study as a whole: Mainly, cloneset size products determined shared clonotypes, twins included.

The receptor comes from a woman aged 18-50 years in good health. Specimen: PBMCs. The chain uses TRBV9 and TRBJ1-3, with D possibly being TRBD1 (6 bases). The CDR3 is CASSLQGGGNTIYF. DNA of the CDR3: TGTGCCAGCAGCCTACAGGGAGGTGGAAACACCATATATTTT.